The 20 T cell receptor beta chains presented below share a single source sample, sequenced in a study of T cell changes during pregnancy in multiple sclerosis. Assay used: immunoSEQ multiplex PCR; TCRdb lists only in-frame clones, some missing. The sample contains approximately 48,000 clones, 85% to 95% of which appear only once. The specimen was CD8+ T cells from peripheral blood mononuclear cells, collected before pregnancy. The origin of the receptors is a female donor with multiple sclerosis, enrolled in a pregnancy study.

The rearrangement joins TRBV7-8 to TRBJ2-7; TRBD2 agrees at 7 bases. In germline, CDR1 is SGHVS, CDR2 FQNEAQ. There are 14 residues in the CDR3. J lost 6 bases, V lost 2 bases, and 7 bases had no gene match. As DNA, the CDR3 is TGTGCCAGCAGCTTAAAGGGCGGGAGAAGCGAGCAGTACTTC. It translates to CASSLKGGRSEQYF.

The chain links TRBV27 to TRBJ2-1; D unresolved. Trimming shortened V by 5 bases and J by 4 bases, and 3 bases separated the two germline ends. The CDR3 contains 11 residues. CDR1 is MNHEY, CDR2 SMNVEV, per germline (reference sequence). CDR3 sequence reads: CASSVYNEQFF. As DNA, the CDR3 is TGTGCCAGCAGTGTATACAATGAGCAGTTCTTC.

The rearrangement links TRBV6-6 to TRBJ1-2, with D hard to call. V was shortened by 5 bases and J by 3 bases, with 7 bases between the two germline ends. This CDR3 region has 12 residues. Germline CDR1 is MNHNY and CDR2 is SVGAGI (reference sequence). The CDR3 nucleotides are TGTGCCAGCAGTCCCCCATACTATGGCTACACCTTC. Residues: CASSPPYYGYTF.

V and J are TRBV13 and TRBJ2-3; D is unresolved. Germline values: CDR1 PRHDT, CDR2 FYEKMQ (reference sequence). V gave up 5 bases and J gave up 1 base, with 7 bases separating them. This CDR3 has 13 residues. CDR3: CASSRTGTDTQYF. The CDR3 DNA reads TGTGCCAGCAGCCGAACGGGCACAGATACGCAGTATTTT.

In DNA, the CDR3 is TGTGCCTGGAGACGCCTAGGTGGAAACACCATATATTTT. Protein product: CAWRRLGGNTIYF. J is TRBJ1-3 and V is TRBV30; D not certain. Germline CDR1 and CDR2: GTSNPN and SVGIG (reference sequence). Trimming removed 3 bases at V and 3 bases at J, with 9 bases between. This CDR3 comprises 13 residues.

This chain links TRBV4-1 with TRBJ2-7; 8 nucleotides match TRBD2. Germline V CDR1 and CDR2: MGHRA, YSYEKL. V gave up 4 bases and J gave up 8 bases; unmatched junction bases: 19. The CDR3 contains 17 residues. The CDR3 DNA reads TGCGCCAGCAGCCCCGGGACCCGAGGTCAGCGGGAGTTGCAGCAGTACTTC. This gives the protein CASSPGTRGQRELQQYF.

The chain has TRBV5-4 and TRBJ1-2, with D perhaps matching TRBD1 (6 bases). Trimming shortened V by 0 bases and J by 6 bases, and 15 bases separated the two germline ends. Germline V CDR1 and CDR2: SGHNT, YYREEE (reference sequence). The CDR3 has 15 amino acids. The CDR3 nucleotides are TGTGCCAGCAGCTTGGACGGGGGGCAGATAGATGGCTACACCTTC. Translating gives CASSLDGGQIDGYTF.

V and J are TRBV4-1 and TRBJ1-2; no firm D call. This CDR3 has 14 amino acids. Germline values: CDR1 MGHRA, CDR2 YSYEKL. Between the trimmed V and J ends, which lost 2 bases and 8 bases, there was a span of 15 bases. For the CDR3, the DNA is TGCGCCAGCAGCCAAAAGGACGGGGTACGCGGCTACACCTTC. It translates to CASSQKDGVRGYTF.

This rearrangement joins TRBV19 to TRBJ2-1; 7 bases match TRBD2. This CDR3 is built from 17 residues. The J segment lost 0 bases and the V segment lost 1 base, leaving 6 bases of the junction unmatched. Germline lookup yields CDR1 LNHDA and CDR2 SQIVND (reference sequence). In nucleotides, the CDR3 is TGTGCCAGTAGTATAGGGATCGGCGGGAGCTCCTACAATGAGCAGTTCTTC. Translating gives CASSIGIGGSSYNEQFF. Filled out from reference TRBV19 and TRBJ2-1, the complete variable domain reads DGGITQSPKYLFRKEGQNVTLSCEQNLNHDAMYWYRQDPGQGLRLIYYSQIVNDFQKGDIAEGYSVSREKKESFPLTVTSAQKNPTAFYLCASSIGIGGSSYNEQFFGPGTRLTVL.

The chain combines TRBV4-2 with TRBJ2-7, with TRBD2 identical over 7 bases. Trimming took 4 bases from V and 4 from J; bases not matched to a gene: 4. The CDR3 sequence is 13 residues long. Germline V gene lookup returns CDR1 LGHNA and CDR2 YNFKEQ. The CDR3, as DNA: TGTGCCAGCAGCCCGGGGGGTGAGTACGAGCAGTACTTC. The encoded protein is CASSPGGEYEQYF.

This clone appeared a single time. V is TRBV2 and J is TRBJ2-7; 8 bases align to TRBD2. The V segment lost 3 bases and the J segment 0 bases; nucleotides outside the gene matches: 7. The length of the CDR3 is 16 residues. Germline V gene sequence: CDR1 SNHLY, CDR2 FYNNEI. This CDR3 is CASSDALAGLSYEQYF. For the CDR3, the DNA is TGTGCCAGCAGTGATGCCCTAGCGGGTCTCTCCTACGAGCAGTACTTC.

This clone appeared a few times. V and J are TRBV27 and TRBJ2-1, with TRBD1 identical over 9 bases. The CDR3 is 11 residues long. The junction had 7 bases not matched to a gene; V was cut back by 9 bases and J by 13 bases. CDR1 is MNHEY, CDR2 SMNVEV, per germline (reference sequence). The CDR3 protein is CASQTGGRQFF. CDR3 coding DNA: TGTGCCAGTCAGACAGGGGGACGACAGTTCTTC.

The chain joins TRBV27 to TRBJ2-7; D gene unclear. The CDR3 has 12 amino acids. V lost 3 bases, J lost 3 bases, and 6 bases lay in between. CDR1 is MNHEY and CDR2 is SMNVEV in the germline V gene (reference sequence). CDR3 nucleotides: TGTGCCAGCAGTTTGTACGGCTACGAGCAGTACTTC. Translating gives CASSLYGYEQYF.

The CDR3 DNA is TGTGCCAGCAGCGTAGGGACTAGCATCACAGATACGCAGTATTTT. It is translated as CASSVGTSITDTQYF. The chain recombines TRBV9 with TRBJ2-3, with TRBD2 matching over 8 bases. The CDR3 totals 15 residues. Germline V gene data show CDR1 as SGDLS and CDR2 as YYNGEE. Unmatched junction bases numbered 2, after V lost 0 bases and J lost 2 bases.

This chain uses TRBV5-4 with TRBJ2-7, with D unresolved. The CDR3 contains 12 residues. Trimming stripped 1 base from V and 7 bases from J, with 9 bases between. Germline V lookup: CDR1 SGHNT, CDR2 YYREEE (reference sequence). As DNA, the CDR3 is TGTGCCAGCAGCTTGTTAGCCGGGGAGCAGTACTTC. This gives the protein CASSLLAGEQYF.

The rearrangement uses TRBV29-1 and TRBJ1-2; D is uncertain. The V gene lost 0 bases and the J gene lost 7 bases, with 12 bases spanning the gap. CDR1 and CDR2 from the germline V gene are SQVTM and ANQGSEA. This CDR3 contains 13 residues. Here the CDR3 reads CSVEEYTLPGYTF. The CDR3 region has the DNA TGCAGCGTTGAAGAATACACCCTCCCTGGCTACACCTTC. The entire variable domain, with the rest obtained from reference TRBV29-1 and TRBJ1-2, is as follows: SAVISQKPSRDICQRGTSLTIQCQVDSQVTMMFWYRQQPGQSLTLIATANQGSEATYESGFVIDKFPISRPNLTFSTLTVSNMSPEDSSIYLCSVEEYTLPGYTFGSGTRLTVV.

This clone was seen only once. The CDR3 sequence is CASSPGTGLYEQYF. The CDR3 bases are TGTGCCAGCAGTCCAGGGACAGGCCTCTACGAGCAGTACTTC. This chain joins TRBV27 and TRBJ2-7; 8 bases line up with TRBD1. This CDR3 is 14 amino acids long. In germline, CDR1 is MNHEY, CDR2 SMNVEV (reference sequence). The J segment lost 3 bases and the V segment lost 5 bases, leaving 6 bases of the junction unmatched.

This clone has a single count. V and J are TRBV19 and TRBJ1-5, with D maybe TRBD1 (5 bases). Germline CDR1 is LNHDA and CDR2 is SQIVND (reference sequence). V was pared by 3 bases and J by 8 bases, with 11 bases between. There are 13 residues in the CDR3. DNA of the CDR3: TGTGCCAGTAGTATGGGCAGGGTAAAGCCCCAGCATTTT. Its protein product is CASSMGRVKPQHF.

The J gene is TRBJ2-7, the V gene TRBV18; TRBD1 matches 8 bases. The germline CDR1 and CDR2 sequences are KGHSH and LQKENI. V gave up 0 bases and J gave up 0 bases; unmatched junction bases: 1. The CDR3 runs 15 residues. The CDR3, as DNA: TGTGCCAGCTCACCACCGGGACAGGTCTCCTACGAGCAGTACTTC. This encodes CASSPPGQVSYEQYF.

The chain carries TRBV5-1 and TRBJ1-6; no reliable D call. Germline CDR1 and CDR2: SGHRS and YFSETQ. This CDR3 has 13 residues. The V gene lost 0 bases and the J gene lost 8 bases, with 6 bases spanning the gap. The CDR3 is CASSLASDSPLHF. The CDR3 nucleotides read TGCGCCAGCAGCTTGGCCTCCGATTCACCCCTCCACTTT.